This T cell receptor beta chain emerged from a study of cytomegalovirus exposure and HLA in healthy donors. Overall study findings and caveats: The HLA-A and HLA-B alleles of most subjects were reportedly predicted accurately from TCR beta sequences. CMV serostatus was the sole immune exposure information available.

J gave up 5 bases and V 4 bases, and 8 bases lay outside the gene matches. This CDR3 region has 16 residues. Germline V gives CDR1 MGHRA, CDR2 YSYEKL. The PCR made use of 60 Vbeta and 13 Jbeta primers. The method was immunoSEQ multiplex PCR; TCRdb's version includes in-frame clones alone and lacks a portion of them. Seen here are about 200,000 clones, approximately 79% observed once, and the top ten hold 1.7%. This clone occurred a few times. Its target is unknown. The sample was PBMCs. This clonotype was obtained from a man aged 50 to 60 in good health and CMV-seronegative. The V gene is TRBV4-1, the J gene TRBJ1-4; 9 bases align to TRBD1. This chain's CDR3 is CASSPRTGVENEKLFF. CDR3 nucleotide sequence: TGCGCCAGCAGCCCCCGGACAGGGGTTGAGAATGAAAAACTGTTTTTT.